This entry lists 30 T cell receptor beta chains sequenced from one sample in a study of cytomegalovirus exposure and HLA in healthy donors. 60 Vbeta and 13 Jbeta primers were used in PCR. Only in-frame clones appear in the TCRdb table, and some are missing; sequencing was by immunoSEQ multiplex PCR. Altogether 99,000 or so clones are present, approximately 83% being singletons, with the ten largest covering 6.1%. Sequencing input: PBMCs. These receptors were collected from a man between 18 and 29 years old in good health and CMV-seronegative.

The chain combines TRBV30 with TRBJ1-2; tentative D call: TRBD1 (6 bases). Germline values: CDR1 GTSNPN, CDR2 SVGIG (reference sequence). Trimming took off 3 bases at V and 1 base at J, with 15 bases between the two ends. This CDR3 contains 15 residues. In DNA form, the CDR3 reads TGTGCCTGGAGCCATGGGGGGGGGCTTAACTATGGCTACACCTTC. This gives the protein CAWSHGGGLNYGYTF.

The chain combines TRBV6-6 with TRBJ1-5; D gene uncertain. Trimming took 2 bases from V and 7 from J, leaving 12 bases between them. Germline assignment: CDR1 MNHNY and CDR2 SVGAGI (reference sequence). The CDR3 covers 14 residues. The CDR3 DNA reads TGTGCCAGCAGTTACGCTGGGGAGGGACAGCCCCAGCATTTT. This translates into CASSYAGEGQPQHF.

This clone came up once. The rearrangement uses TRBV9 and TRBJ2-7; tentatively, D is TRBD1 (5 bases). V was pared by 0 bases and J by 3 bases, with 10 bases between. This CDR3 contains 14 residues. CDR1 is SGDLS and CDR2 is YYNGEE in the germline V gene. The CDR3 DNA sequence: TGTGCCAGCAGCGTAGAGGGGTTAAGCTACGAGCAGTACTTC. It yields the protein CASSVEGLSYEQYF.

In its sample, this clone was seen a few times. The CDR3 does not close with the conserved phenylalanine or tryptophan, likely indicating a read error. The DNA is left out, because the CDR3 cannot be placed on it with certainty; the CDR3 is given as TCRdb lists it. The chain is built from TRBV6-4 and TRBJ1-5; the table's D gene call, TRBD1, was not cross checked with the DNA. Germline V lookup: CDR1 MRHNA, CDR2 SNTAGT. Both ends counted, the CDR3 spans 9 residues. This CDR3 reads CASRDRGRG.

The chain carries TRBV2 and TRBJ1-1; D remains ambiguous. The V and J ends lost 7 bases and 5 bases respectively, with 14 bases between them. CDR1 is SNHLY, CDR2 FYNNEI, per germline. The CDR3 runs 13 residues. CDR3 sequence reads: CASNYGSSTEAFF. As DNA, the CDR3 is TGTGCCAGCAACTACGGCTCCTCTACTGAAGCTTTCTTT.

V gene TRBV9 combines with J gene TRBJ2-3; 8 bases map to TRBD2. Per germline, CDR1 SGDLS and CDR2 YYNGEE. The CDR3 has 16 amino acids. The V and J ends lost 1 base and 0 bases, in that order; junction bases with no gene match: 4. CDR3: CASSVRREGSTDTQYF. The CDR3 DNA is TGTGCCAGCAGCGTACGTCGGGAGGGAAGCACAGATACGCAGTATTTT.

The V and J genes are TRBV9 and TRBJ2-5; 10 nucleotides agree with TRBD1. The CDR3 is made up of 15 amino acids. Per the germline V gene, CDR1 is SGDLS and CDR2 is YYNGEE. V lost 3 bases to trimming and J lost 5 bases; unmatched junction nucleotides: 7. CDR3 region: CASSARDRGEETQYF. The CDR3 nucleotides read TGTGCCAGCAGCGCAAGGGACAGGGGAGAGGAGACCCAGTACTTC.

This chain links TRBV19 with TRBJ2-7; 12 nucleotides align to TRBD2. CDR1 is LNHDA, CDR2 SQIVND, per germline (reference sequence). The CDR3 covers 15 residues. J gave up 5 bases and V 3 bases, and 5 bases lay outside the gene matches. The CDR3 here is CASSILLAGGNEQYF. The CDR3 region has the DNA TGTGCCAGTAGTATTCTACTAGCGGGAGGCAACGAGCAGTACTTC.

This chain uses TRBV7-8 with TRBJ2-3; D is perhaps TRBD1 (6 bases). The CDR3 is 15 amino acids. Germline V gives CDR1 SGHVS, CDR2 FQNEAQ. Deletions cut 5 bases from V and 3 bases from J, with 15 bases between. For the CDR3, the DNA is TGTGCCAGCAGCCCAGGGGTAGGGTCAACAGATACGCAGTATTTT. Translating gives CASSPGVGSTDTQYF.

The V gene is TRBV18, the J gene TRBJ2-6; 9 nucleotides agree with TRBD1. The germline CDR1 and CDR2 sequences are KGHSH and LQKENI. V was clipped by 5 bases and J by 2 bases; unmatched bases: 10. The CDR3 contains 18 residues. Here the CDR3 DNA reads TGTGCCAGCTCAGTAACAGGGGGCGTTATTGCTGGGGCCAACGTCCTGACTTTC. It specifies CASSVTGGVIAGANVLTF.

The chain recombines TRBV7-2 with TRBJ2-4; 7 positions agree with TRBD2. The CDR3 has 16 residues. The germline V gene encodes CDR1 SGHTA and CDR2 FQGNSA. V lost 3 bases to trimming and J lost 3 bases; unmatched junction nucleotides: 8. This CDR3 is CASSFRDYGDKNIQYF. The DNA of the CDR3 is TGTGCCAGCAGCTTCCGGGACTACGGCGACAAAAACATTCAGTACTTC.

The chain links TRBV18 to TRBJ1-4; TRBD1 agrees at 9 bases. The V and J ends lost 4 bases and 8 bases, in that order; junction bases with no gene match: 11. The germline CDR1 and CDR2 sequences are KGHSH and LQKENI. The CDR3 is made up of 16 amino acids. CDR3 DNA sequence: TGTGCCAGCTCACACACCAGTACAGGGGGCGACGAAAAACTGTTTTTT. Translated, it gives CASSHTSTGGDEKLFF.

The CDR3 DNA is TGTGCCAGCAGTTTGGCGGGAGCTGGAGATACGCAGTATTTT. Translation gives CASSLAGAGDTQYF. This chain joins TRBV27 and TRBJ2-3; 7 nucleotides align to TRBD2. This CDR3 spans 14 amino acids. The germline CDR1 and CDR2 sequences are MNHEY and SMNVEV (reference sequence). V trimming: 3 bases; J trimming: 5 bases; junction bases outside the gene matches: 5.

This chain joins TRBV21-1 and TRBJ1-3. TRBV21-1 is a documented pseudogene. The CDR3 loop spans 14 amino acids. CDR3 coding DNA: TGTGCCAGCAGCTGCGACCTGAGGGGAAACACCATATATTTT. It translates to CASSCDLRGNTIYF.

The chain is built from TRBV29-1 and TRBJ2-7, with 10 bases that match TRBD2. With V trimmed by 6 bases and J by 5 bases, 13 bases remained unmatched. The CDR3 loop spans 15 amino acids. Looked up from germline, CDR1 is SQVTM and CDR2 is ANQGSEA. The chain's CDR3 is CSVGGTGTSVNEQYF. CDR3 sequence (DNA): TGCAGCGTGGGCGGAACCGGGACTAGCGTCAACGAGCAGTACTTC.

The chain links TRBV7-7 to TRBJ2-2, with D maybe TRBD1 (5 bases). This CDR3 comprises 15 residues. V gave up 3 bases and J gave up 0 bases, with 8 bases separating them. From germline, CDR1 is SSHAT and CDR2 FNYEAQ (reference sequence). Here the CDR3 reads CASSLDTANTGELFF. CDR3 nucleotides: TGTGCCAGCAGCTTGGACACGGCGAACACCGGGGAGCTGTTTTTT.

Only one count was recorded for this clone. The chain couples TRBV11-2 to TRBJ1-6; D is unresolved. The CDR3 length is 14 residues. Germline values: CDR1 SGHAT, CDR2 FQNNGV. V lost 0 bases and J 7 bases, leaving 7 bases between the germline ends. The CDR3 sequence: CASSLDFQNSPLHF. CDR3 coding DNA: TGTGCCAGCAGCTTAGATTTTCAGAATTCACCCCTCCACTTT.

The chain is built from TRBV7-9 and TRBJ2-7, with unresolved D. Trimming took 1 base from V and 5 from J, leaving 9 bases between them. CDR1 SEHNR and CDR2 FQNEAQ come from the germline V gene (reference sequence). This CDR3 contains 13 residues. The CDR3 coding sequence is TGTGCCAGCAGCTTAGTACCCCTAGACGAGCAGTACTTC. Residues: CASSLVPLDEQYF.

In this sample, this clone turned up a few times. This sequence joins TRBV6-1 and TRBJ1-2; D gene unclear. Germline CDR1 MNHNS, CDR2 SASEGT. The CDR3 is 16 residues long. Trimming took off 1 base at V and 4 bases at J, with 16 bases between the two ends. The CDR3 spells CASSEVGGWLGYGYTF. CDR3 nucleotide sequence: TGTGCCAGCAGTGAAGTGGGAGGGTGGTTGGGCTATGGCTACACCTTC.

This clone has just one count. The genes are TRBV5-1 and TRBJ2-7; 11 bases fit TRBD2. V lost 5 bases, J lost 3 bases, and 4 bases stayed unmatched. Germline CDR1 and CDR2: SGHRS and YFSETQ. The CDR3 totals 14 residues. As DNA, the CDR3 is TGCGCCAGCAGTAAGACTAGCGGGAACTACGAGCAGTACTTC. This gives the protein CASSKTSGNYEQYF.

The chain uses TRBV28 and TRBJ1-2; D gene unclear. The germline V and J ends were trimmed by 2 bases and 4 bases, with 14 bases remaining between them. The CDR3 is 15 amino acids. Per the germline V gene, CDR1 is MDHEN and CDR2 is SYDVKM. CDR3 protein: CASSLTGLEAYGYTF. The DNA of the CDR3 is TGTGCCAGCAGTTTAACCGGCCTAGAGGCCTATGGCTACACCTTC.

There are a few counts of this clone. This rearrangement joins TRBV27 to TRBJ2-1; 15 positions match TRBD2. The CDR3 spans 16 residues. CDR1 and CDR2 from the germline V gene are MNHEY and SMNVEV (reference sequence). The V gene end was trimmed by 7 bases and the J gene end by 10 bases; junction bases not matched to a gene: 11. The CDR3 spells CASTLGLAGGLGEQFF. CDR3 DNA sequence: TGTGCCAGCACCCTCGGACTAGCGGGAGGGTTGGGGGAGCAGTTCTTC.

A few counts support this clone. This chain connects TRBV20-1 to TRBJ2-7, with D uncertain. V lost 5 bases, J lost 7 bases, and 12 bases lay in between. The CDR3 runs to 11 residues. The germline CDR1 and CDR2 sequences are DFQATT and SNEGSKA (reference sequence). This chain's CDR3 is CSAYIVREQYF. The CDR3 DNA sequence: TGCAGTGCTTATATCGTGCGAGAGCAGTACTTC.

This clone was seen once. The chain has TRBV14 and TRBJ1-2; 9 bases agree with TRBD1. Trimming took 6 bases from V and 4 from J; bases not matched to a gene: 9. This CDR3 spans 15 amino acids. Per the germline V gene, CDR1 is SGHDN and CDR2 is FVKESK. DNA of the CDR3: TGTGCCAGCAGGCCCAACAGGGGGCGCAGCTATGGCTACACCTTC. It specifies CASRPNRGRSYGYTF.

The rearrangement joins TRBV28 to TRBJ1-5; weak D call: TRBD1 (6 bases). The CDR3 loop spans 13 amino acids. The germline V and J ends were trimmed by 8 bases and 3 bases, with 11 bases remaining between them. Germline V gene sequence: CDR1 MDHEN, CDR2 SYDVKM. The CDR3 region is CASGTLDNQPQHF. Written as DNA, the CDR3 is TGTGCCAGCGGGACATTAGACAATCAGCCCCAGCATTTT.

The rearrangement links TRBV12-5 to TRBJ2-3; 12 bases map to TRBD2. The germline CDR1 and CDR2 sequences are LGHNT and FRNRAP. V lost 3 bases to trimming and J lost 0 bases; unmatched junction nucleotides: 1. This CDR3 has 16 residues. This CDR3 is CASGFGLAGSTDTQYF. The CDR3 DNA reads TGTGCTAGTGGTTTTGGACTAGCGGGAAGCACAGATACGCAGTATTTT.

This clone was seen ten or more times. The rearrangement joins TRBV4-1 to TRBJ2-1, with 7 bases that match TRBD2. The V gene end was trimmed by 0 bases and the J gene end by 8 bases; junction bases not matched to a gene: 10. This CDR3 region has 16 residues. Germline loops: CDR1 MGHRA, CDR2 YSYEKL. The CDR3 loop is CASSQDVAGRRHEQFF. The CDR3 bases are TGCGCCAGCAGCCAAGACGTCGCCGGGAGGAGGCATGAGCAGTTCTTC.

The chain uses TRBV6-5 and TRBJ1-3; 8 positions agree with TRBD1. The CDR3 runs to 16 residues. CDR1 and CDR2 from the germline V gene are MNHEY and SVGAGI. The V and J ends lost 5 bases and 4 bases, in that order; junction bases with no gene match: 10. CDR3 residues: CASSNFPDRGGNTIYF. CDR3 in DNA: TGTGCCAGCAGTAACTTCCCAGACAGGGGAGGAAACACCATATATTTT.

The rearrangement links TRBV6-5 to TRBJ1-1; the D is unclear. This CDR3 contains 14 residues. Looked up from germline, CDR1 is MNHEY and CDR2 is SVGAGI. Trimming shortened V by 0 bases and J by 4 bases, and 9 bases separated the two germline ends. The CDR3 DNA sequence: TGTGCCAGCAGTTACTCCCACGAGGGCACTGAAGCTTTCTTT. Translated, it gives CASSYSHEGTEAFF.

The chain employs TRBV29-1 and TRBJ2-1; tentatively, D is TRBD2 (5 bases). Per germline, CDR1 SQVTM and CDR2 ANQGSEA. With 7 bases removed from V and 8 bases from J, the gap between germline ends came to 15 bases. This CDR3 has 12 residues. The CDR3 protein is CSGGMREHEQFF. In nucleotides, the CDR3 is TGCAGCGGGGGAATGAGGGAGCATGAGCAGTTCTTC.